The present T cell receptor (beta chain) was sequenced within a study of blood T cell repertoires in COVID-19. Measured with immunoSEQ multiplex PCR; TCRdb has only the in-frame clones, and not every one. The sample records about 260,000 clones, about 88% being singletons. In germline, CDR1 is LGHDT, CDR2 YNNKEL (reference sequence). The CDR3 runs 15 residues. V trimming: 3 bases; J trimming: 6 bases; junction bases outside the gene matches: 7. This chain uses TRBV3-1 (or the pseudogene TRBV3-2) with TRBJ1-4; 7 bases line up with TRBD1. The TCR sequence derives from a man younger than 35 with active or convalescent COVID-19. The sequencing input was peripheral blood. The CDR3 region is CASSHWRQGDEKLFF. The CDR3 nucleotides are TGTGCCAGCAGCCACTGGAGACAGGGTGATGAAAAACTGTTTTTT.